This T cell receptor (beta chain) was observed in a study of regulatory T cells in long-lasting Graves disease. CDR1 and CDR2 (germline): LGHDT, YNNKEL (reference sequence). V was clipped by 2 bases and J by 5 bases, with 10 bases between them. The CDR3 is 14 residues long. This clonotype was detected ten times or more. Researchers made TCR beta libraries by using iRepertoire HTBI primers and running Arm-PCR on CDR3 regions. MiXCR, applied by TCRdb to the multiplex PCR reads, yields one record per CDR3 protein. The repertoire holds around 450,000 distinct CDR3 sequences, 20% to 25% seen once, with 6.5% to 9% in the top ten. Specified time point: persistent/refractory GD, antithyroid drugs over 5 years with positive TRAb. From PBMCs, RNA was extracted and then used to make the TCR library.

The sample consisted of peripheral blood mononuclear cells (PBMCs), taken when the disease was refractory, from a patient treated with antithyroid drugs. This clonotype was sampled from a female donor with Graves disease. This chain joins TRBV3-1 and TRBJ1-5, with D unclear. DNA of the CDR3: TGTGCCAGCAGCCAAAACCCGGAGGATCAGCCCCAGCATTTT. Its protein product is CASSQNPEDQPQHF.